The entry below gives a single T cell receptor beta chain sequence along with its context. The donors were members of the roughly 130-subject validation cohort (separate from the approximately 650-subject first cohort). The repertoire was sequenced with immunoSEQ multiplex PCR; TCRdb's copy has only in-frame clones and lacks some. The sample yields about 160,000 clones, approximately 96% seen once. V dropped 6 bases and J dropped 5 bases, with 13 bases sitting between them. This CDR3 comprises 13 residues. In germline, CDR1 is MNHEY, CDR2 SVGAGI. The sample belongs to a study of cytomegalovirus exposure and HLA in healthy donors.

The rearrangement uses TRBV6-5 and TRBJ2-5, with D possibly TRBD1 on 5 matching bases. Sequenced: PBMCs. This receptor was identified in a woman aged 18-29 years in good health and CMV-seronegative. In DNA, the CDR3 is TGTGCCAGCAGGCCAGGGTTCACGGAGACCCAGTACTTC. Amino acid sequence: CASRPGFTETQYF.